Shown below are 14 T cell receptor beta chains from a single sample sequenced in a study of shared clonotypes between healthy human individuals (TCRdb year 2020). Libraries were constructed by the immunoSEQ multiplex PCR assay. The source is immuneACCESS, and TCRdb retained only in-frame sequences with V and J called. Part of the clones is not carried over; for the studies checked, unresolved V genes explain less than half of this, and the remainder is unexplained. Within this sample are over 850,000 clones, with 70% to 80% of them counted one time only. Clones ranked in the top ten supply around 0.6% of the sample. The specimen was memory CD4+ T cells from PBMCs. The sample's cell subset or site label, in plain terms: CD45RA-negative fraction. Receptor source: a man aged 18 to 29 in good health. Some clones in this sample may be carry-over from other donors' samples.

The chain is built from TRBV5-1 and TRBJ2-1, with 9 bases aligning to TRBD2. The CDR3 has 15 amino acids. With V trimmed by 7 bases and J by 1 base, 6 bases remained unmatched. Germline assignment: CDR1 SGHRS and CDR2 YFSETQ. Written as DNA, the CDR3 is TGCGCCAGCCAATCAGCGGGAGGATCCTACAATGAGCAGTTCTTC. The encoded protein is CASQSAGGSYNEQFF.

This chain links TRBV7-9 with TRBJ2-5; D may be TRBD2 (6 bases). V was pared by 5 bases and J by 2 bases, with 12 bases between. The CDR3 has 14 amino acids. Germline values: CDR1 SEHNR, CDR2 FQNEAQ (reference sequence). The CDR3 region has the DNA TGTGCCAGCAGCCCGACTAGGCGACAAGAGACCCAGTACTTC. This encodes CASSPTRRQETQYF.

The chain has TRBV30 and TRBJ2-5; D call uncertain. The CDR3 is 12 amino acids. Germline loops: CDR1 GTSNPN, CDR2 SVGIG (reference sequence). The V and J ends lost 4 bases and 5 bases respectively, with 11 bases between them. The CDR3 bases are TGTGCCTGGAAAGCTTCTGGTGAGACCCAGTACTTC. Its protein product is CAWKASGETQYF. The full variable domain, in which reference TRBV30 and TRBJ2-5 provide the parts outside the CDR3, is SQTIHQWPATLVQPVGSPLSLECTVEGTSNPNLYWYRQAAGRGLQLLFYSVGIGQISSEVPQNLSASRPQDRQFILSSKKLLLSDSGFYLCAWKASGETQYFGPGTRLLVL.

This chain links TRBV7-2 with TRBJ2-7; TRBD2 might be the D (5 bases). The CDR3 has 11 amino acids. Trimming shortened V by 0 bases and J by 12 bases, and 9 bases separated the two germline ends. Germline CDR1 reads SGHTA; CDR2 reads FQGNSA. For the CDR3, the DNA is TGTGCCAGCAGCTTAGCTGGAGGTCCGTACTTC. It specifies CASSLAGGPYF.

The V and J genes are TRBV5-6 and TRBJ1-1; D is ambiguous. V was trimmed by 0 bases and J by 11 bases, leaving 17 bases between them. The CDR3 covers 14 residues. CDR1 is SGHDT and CDR2 is YYEEEE in the germline V gene. CDR3 sequence reads: CASSLALGIQSAFF. The CDR3 bases are TGTGCCAGCAGCTTGGCGCTGGGGATTCAGTCGGCTTTCTTT.

This rearrangement joins TRBV28 to TRBJ2-3; 11 bases line up with TRBD2. CDR1 and CDR2 (germline): MDHEN, SYDVKM. J gave up 5 bases and V 2 bases, and 12 bases lay outside the gene matches. CDR3 length: 18 amino acids. CDR3 nucleotides: TGTGCCAGCAGTTTACCGACTTATAGCGGGAGGGCGAAAGATACGCAGTATTTT. This codes for CASSLPTYSGRAKDTQYF.

The V and J genes are TRBV30 and TRBJ2-4; D is possibly TRBD1 (6 bases). CDR1 is GTSNPN and CDR2 is SVGIG in the germline V gene (reference sequence). Trimming removed 3 bases at V and 7 bases at J, with 13 bases between. CDR3 length: 13 amino acids. CDR3 protein: CAWSTQGINIQYF. As DNA, the CDR3 is TGTGCCTGGAGCACCCAGGGGATTAACATTCAGTACTTC.

The chain recombines TRBV7-5 with TRBJ2-2; TRBD1 was called by the table and not checked on the DNA. TRBV7-5 is annotated as a pseudogene. The CDR3 totals 14 residues. The CDR3 spells CVRSLVWGPGELFF. The DNA for the CDR3 is TGTGTCAGAAGCTTGGTGTGGGGGCCCGGGGAGCTGTTTTTT.

This clone was counted ten times or more. This rearrangement joins TRBV9 to TRBJ1-5; TRBD1 aligns across 7 bases. The germline V gene encodes CDR1 SGDLS and CDR2 YYNGEE. The trim removed 4 bases at V and 6 bases at J, leaving 13 bases unmatched. The CDR3 loop spans 16 amino acids. The CDR3 region has the DNA TGTGCCAGCAGCCCCGAGGGTGGAGGGGGCGGTCAGCCCCAGCATTTT. Translation gives CASSPEGGGGGQPQHF.

The rearrangement joins TRBV11-2 to TRBJ1-2; the D is unclear. CDR1 is SGHAT and CDR2 is FQNNGV in the germline V gene. The germline V and J ends were trimmed by 0 bases and 7 bases, with 9 bases remaining between them. The CDR3 covers 13 residues. CDR3 bases: TGTGCCAGCAGCTTAGAGCGGTCCGGTGGCTACACCTTC. This sequence encodes CASSLERSGGYTF.

This sequence joins TRBV7-9 and TRBJ1-1; D is unclear. The CDR3 totals 13 residues. The V end lost 8 bases, the J end lost 1 base, and 11 bases lay between the germline ends. Germline V gene data show CDR1 as SEHNR and CDR2 as FQNEAQ (reference sequence). CDR3 nucleotide sequence: TGTGCCAGCGAACAAAGAGCGAACACTGAAGCTTTCTTT. Translation: CASEQRANTEAFF.

V usage is TRBV28 and J usage is TRBJ1-4; 7 bases map to TRBD1. In germline, CDR1 is MDHEN, CDR2 SYDVKM. This CDR3 spans 15 amino acids. V lost 5 bases to trimming and J lost 6 bases; unmatched junction nucleotides: 9. The DNA for the CDR3 is TGTGCCAGCAGTCTCCCGACAGGGAACTATGAAAAACTGTTTTTT. It translates to CASSLPTGNYEKLFF.

V and J are TRBV4-1 and TRBJ2-3; 8 bases match TRBD2. The CDR3 has 16 residues. V was clipped by 1 base and J by 3 bases; unmatched bases: 6. CDR1 MGHRA and CDR2 YSYEKL come from the germline V gene. CDR3 protein: CASSQGSGSGTDTQYF. CDR3 DNA sequence: TGCGCCAGCAGCCAAGGGAGCGGGAGCGGGACAGATACGCAGTATTTT.

J is TRBJ2-2 and V is TRBV15, with D uncertain. Germline CDR1 and CDR2: LNHNV and YYDKDF (reference sequence). CDR3 length equals 15 residues. Trimming stripped 0 bases from V and 5 bases from J, with 10 bases between. The CDR3 DNA sequence: TGTGCCACCAGCAGAGATCAAGCTGGAACCGGGGAGCTGTTTTTT. Its translation is CATSRDQAGTGELFF. Complete variable domain (other parts from reference TRBV15 and TRBJ2-2): DAMVIQNPRYQVTQFGKPVTLSCSQTLNHNVMYWYQQKSSQAPKLLFHYYDKDFNNEADTPDNFQSRRPNTSFCFLDIRSPGLGDTAMYLCATSRDQAGTGELFFGEGSRLTVL.